A single sample is the source of the 21 T cell receptor beta chains below, sequenced in a study of control samples from healthy donors and cancer patients. Some clones are missing from TCRdb's copy, which holds only in-frame ones; the method was immunoSEQ multiplex PCR. The sample contains about 180,000 clones, around 89% of which appear only once. The sample consisted of blood. The source of these receptors is a woman aged 50 to 60 in good health.

This clone has just a few counts. This rearrangement joins TRBV24-1 to TRBJ1-2; D is ambiguous. Germline V gives CDR1 KGHDR, CDR2 SFDVKD. The V end lost 4 bases, the J end lost 2 bases, and 7 bases lay between the germline ends. This CDR3 contains 13 residues. The CDR3: CATSESDNYGYTF. CDR3 sequence (DNA): TGTGCCACCAGTGAATCGGACAACTATGGCTACACCTTC.

The chain links TRBV19 to TRBJ1-1; D uncertain. The CDR3 consists of 13 residues. The V end was cut by 2 bases, the J end by 5 bases, with 9 bases between. Germline-derived CDR1 and CDR2 are LNHDA and SQIVND (reference sequence). The CDR3 nucleotides are TGTGCCAGTAGTATACGACTGACAACTGAAGCTTTCTTT. It encodes CASSIRLTTEAFF.

This clone has a handful of counts. The V and J genes are TRBV28 and TRBJ1-2, with 7 bases lining up with TRBD1. Trimming cost V 2 bases and J 7 bases; bases outside gene matches: 10. Germline CDR1 is MDHEN and CDR2 is SYDVKM. The CDR3 consists of 15 residues. CDR3 region: CASSLQVHRGGGYTF. The CDR3 nucleotides read TGTGCCAGCAGTTTACAGGTTCACAGGGGTGGTGGCTACACCTTC.

The chain couples TRBV28 to TRBJ1-2; 8 nucleotides agree with TRBD1. The CDR3 is 14 residues long. Germline-derived CDR1 and CDR2 are MDHEN and SYDVKM. V was clipped by 8 bases and J by 8 bases; unmatched bases: 13. CDR3 nucleotides: TGTGCCAGCGTTTTACAGGGGGTCTCGGCCGGCTACACCTTC. Encoded protein: CASVLQGVSAGYTF.

The chain is built from TRBV3-1 (or the pseudogene TRBV3-2) and TRBJ2-2, with a tentative D call TRBD1 (7 bases). Germline values: CDR1 LGHDT, CDR2 YNNKEL (reference sequence). V dropped 4 bases and J dropped 5 bases, with 14 bases sitting between them. CDR3 length: 15 residues. The CDR3 sequence: CASSLRDSGTGELFF. Here the CDR3 DNA reads TGTGCCAGCAGCCTTCGGGACAGCGGGACCGGGGAGCTGTTTTTT.

The chain joins TRBV27 to TRBJ2-7, with D possibly being TRBD2 (7 bases). V gave up 8 bases and J gave up 5 bases, with 19 bases separating them. Germline lookup yields CDR1 MNHEY and CDR2 SMNVEV (reference sequence). The CDR3 spans 14 residues. The CDR3 is CASGLWGGTDEQYF. In DNA, the CDR3 is TGTGCCAGCGGTCTTTGGGGGGGCACGGACGAGCAGTACTTC.

This clone was found once. V is TRBV28 and J is TRBJ2-1; perhaps TRBD1 as D (6 bases). CDR1 and CDR2 (germline): MDHEN, SYDVKM. The CDR3 spans 15 residues. V dropped 3 bases and J dropped 5 bases, with 14 bases sitting between them. The CDR3 sequence: CASSLMAGAHNEQFF. The CDR3 DNA follows: TGTGCCAGCAGTTTGATGGCAGGGGCCCACAATGAGCAGTTCTTC.

The chain carries TRBV27 and TRBJ2-1; 9 bases are shared with TRBD2. J was trimmed by 3 bases and V by 6 bases; bases with no gene match: 6. In germline, CDR1 is MNHEY, CDR2 SMNVEV (reference sequence). The CDR3 is 15 residues long. The CDR3 region has the DNA TGTGCCAGCAGAACTCTAGCGGGGATCTACAATGAGCAGTTCTTC. Translating it yields CASRTLAGIYNEQFF.

The chain combines TRBV5-1 with TRBJ2-1, with 8 bases fitting TRBD1. V was pared by 5 bases and J by 5 bases, with 3 bases of the junction left unmatched. CDR3 size: 13 residues. Germline CDR1 reads SGHRS; CDR2 reads YFSETQ. As DNA, the CDR3 is TGCGCCAGCAGAGTGACAGGGGACAATGAGCAGTTCTTC. It translates to CASRVTGDNEQFF.

V is TRBV3-1 (or the pseudogene TRBV3-2) and J is TRBJ2-4; 7 positions match TRBD1. The germline gives CDR1 LGHDT, CDR2 YNNKEL (reference sequence). This CDR3 contains 17 residues. V lost 3 bases to trimming and J lost 0 bases; unmatched junction nucleotides: 8. The CDR3, as DNA: TGTGCCAGCAGCCAGGCGACAGGGACCCTAGCCAAAAACATTCAGTACTTC. Translated: CASSQATGTLAKNIQYF.

J is TRBJ2-1 and V is TRBV2; D is perhaps TRBD2 (6 bases). The CDR3 spans 13 residues. Germline V lookup: CDR1 SNHLY, CDR2 FYNNEI. The ends were cut back, 8 bases at V and 7 bases at J, with 15 bases in the middle. CDR3 loop: CASFVSGSNEQFF. DNA of the CDR3: TGTGCCAGCTTTGTCTCCGGGAGTAATGAGCAGTTCTTC.

The rearrangement joins TRBV24-1 to TRBJ2-2, with 8 nucleotides matching TRBD2. With V trimmed by 2 bases and J by 5 bases, 9 bases remained unmatched. CDR1 is KGHDR, CDR2 SFDVKD, per germline. This CDR3 region has 17 residues. The chain's CDR3 is CATSDSSGGSWTGELFF. In DNA, the CDR3 is TGTGCCACCAGTGATTCCAGCGGGGGAAGTTGGACCGGGGAGCTGTTTTTT.

This clone was picked up a small number of times. The CDR3 loop is CASSLLIRPGGSQPQHF. CDR3 DNA: TGTGCCAGCAGTTTATTAATTCGACCAGGGGGCTCTCAGCCCCAGCATTTT. The chain uses TRBV28 and TRBJ1-5; 8 nucleotides align to TRBD1. Germline values: CDR1 MDHEN, CDR2 SYDVKM. J lost 6 bases, V lost 1 base, and 11 bases had no gene match. The CDR3 totals 17 residues.

The count of this clone is one. The rearrangement uses TRBV7-3 and TRBJ2-3; TRBD1 matches at 8 bases. Germline V gene lookup returns CDR1 SGHTA and CDR2 FQGTGA. Trimming cost V 4 bases and J 3 bases; bases outside gene matches: 6. CDR3 length: 15 amino acids. The CDR3 protein is CASSSRTGPTDTQYF. The CDR3 region has the DNA TGTGCCAGCAGCTCCCGGACAGGGCCAACAGATACGCAGTATTTT.

In its sample, this clone was seen once. The chain links TRBV28 to TRBJ1-3, with a weak D call TRBD1 (5 bases). Germline assignment: CDR1 MDHEN and CDR2 SYDVKM. V lost 7 bases and J 10 bases, leaving 14 bases between the germline ends. This CDR3 has 12 amino acids. CDR3 loop: CASTSGGRTIYF. The CDR3 DNA follows: TGTGCCAGCACCTCCGGGGGGAGAACCATATATTTT.

V and J are TRBV28 and TRBJ1-2, with 7 bases that match TRBD1. Germline V gives CDR1 MDHEN, CDR2 SYDVKM. V was clipped by 5 bases and J by 5 bases; unmatched bases: 17. This CDR3 spans 17 amino acids. The DNA of the CDR3 is TGTGCCAGCAGTATCCCCACCCTACAGGGGATGAGGTATGGCTACACCTTC. Residues: CASSIPTLQGMRYGYTF.

The rearrangement links TRBV5-4 to TRBJ1-3, with D unclear. The CDR3 is made up of 15 amino acids. Germline lookup yields CDR1 SGHNT and CDR2 YYREEE (reference sequence). The V end lost 1 base, the J end lost 0 bases, and 8 bases lay between the germline ends. Here the CDR3 reads CASSLTGNSGNTIYF. The CDR3, as DNA: TGTGCCAGCAGCTTGACGGGCAACTCTGGAAACACCATATATTTT.

The J gene is TRBJ2-7, the V gene TRBV5-8; possible D gene TRBD1, 7 bases. Germline V gives CDR1 SGHTS, CDR2 YDEGEE. Trimming removed 0 bases from V and 5 bases from J, with 15 bases in between. The CDR3 is 15 amino acids. The CDR3, as DNA: TGTGCCAGCAGCTTGGGGAGGGGGCCGGGGAACGAGCAGTACTTC. It encodes CASSLGRGPGNEQYF.

The chain links TRBV5-6 to TRBJ1-6; D may be TRBD1 (5 bases). V lost 4 bases, J lost 9 bases, and 14 bases lay in between. This CDR3 has 14 residues. CDR1 is SGHDT and CDR2 is YYEEEE in the germline V gene. The CDR3 protein is CASSMGPGRSPLHF. CDR3 DNA sequence: TGTGCCAGCAGCATGGGGCCAGGACGTTCACCCCTCCACTTT.

The chain uses TRBV5-1 and TRBJ1-4; TRBD1 aligns across 7 bases. The CDR3 spans 16 residues. Germline CDR1 reads SGHRS; CDR2 reads YFSETQ. V was clipped by 4 bases and J by 1 base; unmatched bases: 7. CDR3 in DNA: TGCGCCAGCAGCGCTGGGACAGTGGGAACTAATGAAAAACTGTTTTTT. Protein product: CASSAGTVGTNEKLFF.

This clone was detected once. The chain couples TRBV19 to TRBJ2-2; 9 nucleotides match TRBD1. CDR1 LNHDA and CDR2 SQIVND come from the germline V gene (reference sequence). The length of the CDR3 is 16 residues. The junction had 9 bases not matched to a gene; V was cut back by 10 bases and J by 0 bases. This CDR3 reads CATSTTGGANTGELFF. The CDR3 DNA reads as TGTGCCACCTCAACCACAGGGGGCGCGAACACCGGGGAGCTGTTTTTT.